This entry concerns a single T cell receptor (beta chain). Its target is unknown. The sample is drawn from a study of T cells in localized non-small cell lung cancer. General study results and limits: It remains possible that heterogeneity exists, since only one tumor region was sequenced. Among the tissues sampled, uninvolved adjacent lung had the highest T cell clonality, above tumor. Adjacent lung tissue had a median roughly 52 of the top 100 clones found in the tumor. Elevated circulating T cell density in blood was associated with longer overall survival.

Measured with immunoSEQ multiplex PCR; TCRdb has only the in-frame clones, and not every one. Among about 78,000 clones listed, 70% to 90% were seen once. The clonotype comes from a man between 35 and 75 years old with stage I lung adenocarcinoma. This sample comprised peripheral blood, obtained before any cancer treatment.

CDR3 protein: CASSVSYILTNEQFF. CDR3 bases: TGTGCCAGCAGTGTCAGCTACATCCTTACCAATGAGCAGTTCTTC. The chain uses TRBV28 and TRBJ2-1; D not certain. Germline assignment: CDR1 MDHEN and CDR2 SYDVKM. Trimming stripped 5 bases from V and 6 bases from J, with 17 bases between. The CDR3 contains 15 residues.